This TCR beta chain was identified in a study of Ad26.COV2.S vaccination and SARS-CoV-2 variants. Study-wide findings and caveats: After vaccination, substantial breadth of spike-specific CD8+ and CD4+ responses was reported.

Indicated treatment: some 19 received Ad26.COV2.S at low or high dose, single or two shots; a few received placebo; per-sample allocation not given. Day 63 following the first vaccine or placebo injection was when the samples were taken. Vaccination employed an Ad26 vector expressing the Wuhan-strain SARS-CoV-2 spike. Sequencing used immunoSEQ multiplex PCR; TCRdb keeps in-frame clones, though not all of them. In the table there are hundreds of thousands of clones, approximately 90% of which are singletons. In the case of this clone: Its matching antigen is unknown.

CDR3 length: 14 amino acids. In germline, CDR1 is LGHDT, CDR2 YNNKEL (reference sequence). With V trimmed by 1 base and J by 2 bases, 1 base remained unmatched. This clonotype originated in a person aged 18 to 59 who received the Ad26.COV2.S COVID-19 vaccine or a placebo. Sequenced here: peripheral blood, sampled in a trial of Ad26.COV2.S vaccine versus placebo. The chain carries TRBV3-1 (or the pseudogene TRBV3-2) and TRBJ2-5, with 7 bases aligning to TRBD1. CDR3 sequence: CASSQGRGQETQYF. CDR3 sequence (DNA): TGTGCCAGCAGCCAAGGCAGGGGGCAAGAGACCCAGTACTTC.